These T cell receptor beta chains were read from a single sample in a study of T-cell reconstitution after alpha-beta-depleted transplantation in children. TCRdb re-derived calls from the PCR reads in MiXCR, one entry per CDR3 protein. The table includes roughly 100,000 distinct CDR3 sequences, 4.5% to 7.5% detected once. The sample here was PBMCs, mostly from graft donor cells, taken 60 days after TCRalphabeta/CD19-depleted stem cell transplant. These receptors were collected from a female patient aged 2-10 years who had a stem cell transplant for Fanconi anemia, so the T cells may come from the graft donor. Each CDR3 is given with its conserved first and last residue. The D gene is left open where the match is weak. Clone size is not always given. Where it is, it says once, few, many or a class for expanded clones.

>TRBV3-1|many|13|NA|TRBJ2-3
TGTGCCAGCAGCCGAGGACCCACAGATACGCAGTATTTT
CASSRGPTDTQYF
>TRBV7-2|many|15|NA|TRBJ2-1
TGTGCCAGCAGCTCGGACTTGAGGGTATACAATGAGCAGTTCTTC
CASSSDLRVYNEQFF
>TRBV25-1|NA|12|TRBD1|TRBJ2-5
TGTGCCAGCACCGGACAGGGAGAGACCCAGTACTTC
CASTGQGETQYF
>TRBV3-1|few|15|NA|TRBJ2-2
TGTGCCAGCAGCCCAACGGACCTTACCACCGGGGAGCTGTTTTTT
CASSPTDLTTGELFF
>TRBV28|few|17|NA|TRBJ1-4
TGTGCCACCTTTACAACCATAGAGGGGACCTCTAATGAAAAACTGTTTTTT
CATFTTIEGTSNEKLFF
>TRBV6-1|many|19|NA|TRBJ2-2
TGTGCCAGCAGTGATAAGGCAGGGGGCGGAGCGGGAGAACTCGGGGAGCTGTTTTTT
CASSDKAGGGAGELGELFF
>TRBV6-1|many|11|NA|TRBJ1-4
TGTGCCAGCAGTTTAGGGCTGAAACTGTTTTTT
CASSLGLKLFF
>TRBV12-3/TRBV12-4|many|14|TRBD2|TRBJ2-2
TGTGCCAGCACCCGCCGGGGGGAACACGGGGAGCTGTTTTTT
CASTRRGEHGELFF
>TRBV20-1|few|16|TRBD2|TRBJ2-1
TGCAGTGCTAGAAGAATACTAGCGGGAAACTACAATGAGCAGTTCTTC
CSARRILAGNYNEQFF
>TRBV7-9|few|17|TRBD2|TRBJ2-4
TGTGCCAGCACCGGGACTAAAGGAACCTTAGCCAAAAACATTCAGTACTTC
CASTGTKGTLAKNIQYF
>TRBV2|many|12|TRBD1|TRBJ2-7
TGTGCCACAGGGGGACAGGATTACGAGCAGTACTTC
CATGGQDYEQYF
>TRBV5-1|NA|17|TRBD2|TRBJ2-1
TGCGCCAGCAGCTTGGGCGGTTTTAGCGGGAGTGTCAATGAGCAGTTCTTC
CASSLGGFSGSVNEQFF
>TRBV3-1|many|16|TRBD1|TRBJ1-2
TGTGCCAGCAGCCAAGATCGGGACAGTTGGCACTATGGCTACACCTTC
CASSQDRDSWHYGYTF
>TRBV5-1|many|15|NA|TRBJ2-7
TGCGCCAGCAGCTTGGATTTCGGGATAGTCTACGAGCAGTACTTC
CASSLDFGIVYEQYF
>TRBV27|many|15|NA|TRBJ2-7
TGTGCCAGCAGTTCCACCGGGACGATAAGCTACGAGCAGTACTTC
CASSSTGTISYEQYF
>TRBV14|many|14|NA|TRBJ2-1
TGTGCCGGCAGCCAAGTCGGTAGCCGGGGCGAGCAGTTCTTC
CAGSQVGSRGEQFF
>TRBV7-2|few|15|TRBD1|TRBJ1-6
TGTGCCAGCAGCTTAGCGGGACAGGCTAATTCACCCCTCCACTTT
CASSLAGQANSPLHF
>TRBV18|NA|13|TRBD1|TRBJ2-5
TGTGCCAGCTCACGGGGGACAGCGGAGACCCAGTACTTC
CASSRGTAETQYF
>TRBV7-2|many|14|NA|TRBJ1-4
TGTGCCAGCAGAAAGACAGGCGATAATGAAAAACTGTTTTTT
CASRKTGDNEKLFF
>TRBV6-4|few|16|NA|TRBJ2-6
TGTGCCAGCAGTCTCGATGGCGGCTCTGGGGCCAACGTCCTGACTTTC
CASSLDGGSGANVLTF